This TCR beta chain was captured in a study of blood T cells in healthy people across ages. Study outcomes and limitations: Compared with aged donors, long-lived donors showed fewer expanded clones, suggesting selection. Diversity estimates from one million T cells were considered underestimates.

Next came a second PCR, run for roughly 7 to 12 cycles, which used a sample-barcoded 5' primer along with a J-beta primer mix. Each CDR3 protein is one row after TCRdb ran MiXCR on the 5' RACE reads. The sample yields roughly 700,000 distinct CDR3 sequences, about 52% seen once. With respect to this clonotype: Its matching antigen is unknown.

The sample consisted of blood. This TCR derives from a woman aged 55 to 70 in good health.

CDR3 residues: CASTEMSTDTQYF. The CDR3 DNA sequence: TGCGCCAGCACCGAGATGTCCACAGATACGCAGTATTTT. The rearrangement joins TRBV5-1 to TRBJ2-3; D not certain. Germline V gives CDR1 SGHRS, CDR2 YFSETQ. This CDR3 is 13 amino acids long. V lost 6 bases, J lost 2 bases, and 10 bases lay in between.